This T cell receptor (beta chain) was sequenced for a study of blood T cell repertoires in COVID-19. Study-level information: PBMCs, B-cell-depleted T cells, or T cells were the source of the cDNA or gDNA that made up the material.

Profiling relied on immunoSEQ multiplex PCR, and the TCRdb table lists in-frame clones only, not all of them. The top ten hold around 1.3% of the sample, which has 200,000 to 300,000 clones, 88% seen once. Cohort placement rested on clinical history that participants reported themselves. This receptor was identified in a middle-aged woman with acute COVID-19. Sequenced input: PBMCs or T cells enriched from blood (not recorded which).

CDR3 amino acids: CSGNADRFSYNEQFF. The CDR3 DNA sequence: TGCAGCGGTAATGCGGACAGATTCTCCTACAATGAGCAGTTCTTC. The rearrangement uses TRBV29-1 and TRBJ2-1; D is perhaps TRBD1 (6 bases). This CDR3 is 15 amino acids long. Trimming removed 7 bases at V and 0 bases at J, with 16 bases between. Germline CDR1 is SQVTM and CDR2 is ANQGSEA.